The 3 T cell receptor beta chains below were found in one sample sequenced in a study of CXCR4 blockade with PD-1 therapy in pancreatic cancer. The table came from immunoSEQ multiplex PCR; TCRdb's copy has only in-frame clones and leaves some out. Of roughly 18,000 clones listed, about 72% are singletons. The material sequenced was tumor tissue. These receptors all stem from a human donor with pancreatic ductal adenocarcinoma.

The chain joins TRBV29-1 to TRBJ2-2; no firm D call. This CDR3 contains 15 residues. Germline CDR1 is SQVTM and CDR2 is ANQGSEA. Trimming removed 3 bases from V and 0 bases from J, with 11 bases in between. Here the CDR3 DNA reads TGCAGCGTTGAGGGTCGCAACCCGAACACCGGGGAGCTGTTTTTT. Translation: CSVEGRNPNTGELFF.

This clone appeared once. V usage is TRBV6-8 and J usage is TRBJ2-5; 7 nucleotides match TRBD2. The V gene's germline CDR1 is MNHGY and CDR2 SAAAGT. With 1 base clipped from V and 13 bases from J, the junction kept 12 bases outside the gene matches. CDR3 size: 14 residues. The chain's CDR3 is CASSYWGGRKLLYF. The CDR3 nucleotides are TGTGCCAGCAGTTACTGGGGGGGGAGGAAACTCCTGTACTTC.

The V gene is TRBV15, the J gene TRBJ1-2, with D tentatively TRBD1 (6 bases). The CDR3 is 16 amino acids. Trimming shortened V by 0 bases and J by 8 bases, and 19 bases separated the two germline ends. Germline-derived CDR1 and CDR2 are LNHNV and YYDKDF (reference sequence). In nucleotides, the CDR3 is TGTGCCACCAGCAGAGATAAGGGGTGGGGACAAGGCGGCTACACCTTC. It specifies CATSRDKGWGQGGYTF. Full variable domain (remainder filled in from reference TRBV15 and TRBJ1-2): DAMVIQNPRYQVTQFGKPVTLSCSQTLNHNVMYWYQQKSSQAPKLLFHYYDKDFNNEADTPDNFQSRRPNTSFCFLDIRSPGLGDTAMYLCATSRDKGWGQGGYTFGSGTRLTVV.